This T cell receptor beta chain originates from a study of blood T cell repertoires in COVID-19. Study-wide background: Samples of COVID-19 (acute and convalescent) were obtained from the United States, Italy and Spain.

The age range of participants was roughly 18 to 90 years, with residence in fewer than 25 US areas. Trimming removed 6 bases from V and 2 bases from J; junction bases left unmatched: 14. The CDR3 totals 17 residues. Germline V gene data show CDR1 as MNHEY and CDR2 as SMNVEV (reference sequence). Sequencing was performed with immunoSEQ multiplex PCR; in TCRdb, only in-frame clones are kept and a portion is missing. The sample records 320,000 or so clones, about 90% being singletons. Sequenced: PBMCs or T cells enriched from blood (not recorded which). This TCR derives from a woman under 40 who had recovered from COVID-19. The J gene is TRBJ1-2, the V gene TRBV27, with TRBD1 matching 8 bases. DNA of the CDR3: TGTGCCAGCAGCCCAGGGGGCGTCAGGGCATCAAACTATGGCTACACCTTC. It translates to CASSPGGVRASNYGYTF.